This entry lists 16 T cell receptor beta chains sequenced from one sample in a study of T cell responses to AZD1222 COVID-19 vaccine. Here immunoSEQ multiplex PCR was the method, and the copy in TCRdb shows in-frame clones only, minus some. The table records more than 85,000 clones, around 89% of them present only once. This sample comprised peripheral blood, obtained on day 0 of AZD1222 vaccination. The receptors stem from an adult in good health.

The chain combines TRBV7-9 with TRBJ1-2; D is unresolved. Germline loops: CDR1 SEHNR, CDR2 FQNEAQ (reference sequence). The CDR3 spans 15 residues. V was pared by 1 base and J by 3 bases, with 12 bases between. The CDR3: CASSLGGKSDYGYTF. The CDR3 DNA follows: TGTGCCAGCAGCTTAGGTGGCAAATCAGACTATGGCTACACCTTC.

This chain connects TRBV24-1 to TRBJ1-2; 7 positions agree with TRBD1. V shed 3 bases and J 4 bases; nucleotides not matched to a gene: 7. The CDR3 length is 15 residues. Looked up from germline, CDR1 is KGHDR and CDR2 is SFDVKD. CDR3 in amino acids: CATSDPGTEGYGYTF. CDR3 nucleotide sequence: TGTGCCACCAGTGATCCCGGGACAGAAGGCTATGGCTACACCTTC.

The rearrangement uses TRBV5-1 and TRBJ1-4, with unresolved D. The V gene lost 1 base and the J gene lost 2 bases, with 6 bases spanning the gap. This CDR3 has 14 residues. CDR1 and CDR2 (germline): SGHRS, YFSETQ. The CDR3 protein is CASSLSRTNEKLFF. In DNA, the CDR3 is TGCGCCAGCAGCTTGTCAAGGACTAATGAAAAACTGTTTTTT.

This chain joins TRBV6-5 and TRBJ2-2, with D possibly being TRBD2 (5 bases). V lost 6 bases and J 7 bases, leaving 9 bases between the germline ends. The CDR3 consists of 12 residues. Per germline, CDR1 MNHEY and CDR2 SVGAGI. The CDR3 is CASRDWGGELFF. DNA of the CDR3: TGTGCCAGCAGGGACTGGGGCGGGGAGCTGTTTTTT.

The chain combines TRBV2 with TRBJ1-2; weak D call: TRBD1 (6 bases). Trimming left V 4 bases short and J 0 bases short, with 6 bases between. This CDR3 is built from 13 residues. Germline lookup yields CDR1 SNHLY and CDR2 FYNNEI. The CDR3 bases are TGTGCCAGCAGTGGGACAGCTAACTATGGCTACACCTTC. Protein: CASSGTANYGYTF.

The CDR3 protein is CASSILQGSSYEQYF. Written as DNA, the CDR3 is TGTGCCAGTAGTATCCTCCAAGGGTCCTCCTACGAGCAGTACTTC. The chain couples TRBV19 to TRBJ2-7; D unresolved. Trimming took 3 bases from V and 0 from J, leaving 12 bases between them. Per germline, CDR1 LNHDA and CDR2 SQIVND (reference sequence). There are 15 residues in the CDR3.

This clone came up a few times. This chain links TRBV5-4 with TRBJ1-2, with unresolved D. Germline CDR1 reads SGHNT; CDR2 reads YYREEE (reference sequence). The CDR3 sequence is 15 residues long. V lost 4 bases to trimming and J lost 2 bases, with 15 bases between them. DNA for the CDR3: TGTGCCAGCAGCCCCCGGCAGGTATTAAACTATGGCTACACCTTC. Translated: CASSPRQVLNYGYTF.

The chain uses TRBV7-6 and TRBJ2-1; tentative D call: TRBD1 (6 bases). The germline gives CDR1 SGHVS, CDR2 FNYEAQ. The CDR3 is 15 residues long. The V end lost 6 bases, the J end lost 6 bases, and 18 bases lay between the germline ends. CDR3 sequence (DNA): TGTGCCAGCAGTCTTACAGGGAGTCCCTCCAATGAGCAGTTCTTC. Translated, it gives CASSLTGSPSNEQFF.

In its sample, this clone was seen once. The chain carries TRBV28 and TRBJ1-5, with no clear D. Between the trimmed V and J ends, which lost 3 bases and 11 bases, there was a span of 14 bases. Germline values: CDR1 MDHEN, CDR2 SYDVKM. The CDR3 covers 13 residues. CDR3 nucleotides: TGTGCCAGCAGTTTGATGGGAGGAGAAGCCCAGCATTTT. Translating it yields CASSLMGGEAQHF.

V is TRBV2 and J is TRBJ2-2, with D perhaps TRBD2 (6 bases). The CDR3 covers 12 residues. CDR1 is SNHLY and CDR2 is FYNNEI in the germline V gene. V shed 8 bases and J shed 7 bases, with 11 bases lying between them. This CDR3 is CASRGFGGELFF. Here the CDR3 DNA reads TGTGCCAGCCGGGGGTTTGGCGGGGAGCTGTTTTTT.

The rearrangement links TRBV3-1 (or the pseudogene TRBV3-2) to TRBJ2-5; 11 nucleotides match TRBD2. J was trimmed by 4 bases and V by 4 bases; bases with no gene match: 8. Germline CDR1 and CDR2: LGHDT and YNNKEL (reference sequence). The CDR3 consists of 16 residues. The CDR3 nucleotides are TGTGCCAGCAGCCCCCCAGGGCTAGCGGGAGGAGAGACCCAGTACTTC. As protein: CASSPPGLAGGETQYF.

V gene TRBV7-9 combines with J gene TRBJ1-5; maybe TRBD1 (5 bases). The V and J ends lost 5 bases and 6 bases respectively, with 17 bases between them. This CDR3 has 15 residues. Germline lookup yields CDR1 SEHNR and CDR2 FQNEAQ (reference sequence). As DNA, the CDR3 is TGTGCCAGCAGCCCTTGGGACGGAGGGAGTCAGCCCCAGCATTTT. It encodes CASSPWDGGSQPQHF.

The chain uses TRBV6-1 and TRBJ2-2, with a tentative D call TRBD1 (6 bases). Trimming took off 1 base at V and 7 bases at J, with 13 bases between the two ends. Germline V gene sequence: CDR1 MNHNS, CDR2 SASEGT. This CDR3 region has 15 residues. The CDR3 region is CASSEDAQGSGELFF. The DNA for the CDR3 is TGTGCCAGCAGTGAAGATGCCCAGGGGAGCGGGGAGCTGTTTTTT.

The chain employs TRBV29-1 and TRBJ2-1; TRBD2 matches 9 bases. Germline V gene lookup returns CDR1 SQVTM and CDR2 ANQGSEA. V trimming: 4 bases; J trimming: 0 bases; junction bases outside the gene matches: 10. The CDR3 runs 17 residues. CDR3 sequence: CSVGGGRAASSYNEQFF. CDR3 in DNA: TGCAGCGTTGGGGGCGGGAGGGCCGCCAGCTCCTACAATGAGCAGTTCTTC.

The J gene is TRBJ1-4, the V gene TRBV7-9; 8 bases align to TRBD1. The CDR3 runs to 15 residues. Trimming took 5 bases from V and 8 from J; bases not matched to a gene: 10. Germline CDR1 SEHNR, CDR2 FQNEAQ (reference sequence). Here the CDR3 DNA reads TGTGCCAGCAGCCTAGGGAGTGACAGGGGCGAAAAACTGTTTTTT. As protein: CASSLGSDRGEKLFF.

The table lists this clone with a count of one. This sequence joins TRBV6-5 and TRBJ1-3, with D perhaps matching TRBD1 (5 bases). Per germline, CDR1 MNHEY and CDR2 SVGAGI. V was clipped by 6 bases and J by 5 bases, with 14 bases between them. The CDR3 loop spans 14 amino acids. CDR3 bases: TGTGCCAGCAGAACCTCGGGGGGGAGAAACACCATATATTTT. It yields the protein CASRTSGGRNTIYF.